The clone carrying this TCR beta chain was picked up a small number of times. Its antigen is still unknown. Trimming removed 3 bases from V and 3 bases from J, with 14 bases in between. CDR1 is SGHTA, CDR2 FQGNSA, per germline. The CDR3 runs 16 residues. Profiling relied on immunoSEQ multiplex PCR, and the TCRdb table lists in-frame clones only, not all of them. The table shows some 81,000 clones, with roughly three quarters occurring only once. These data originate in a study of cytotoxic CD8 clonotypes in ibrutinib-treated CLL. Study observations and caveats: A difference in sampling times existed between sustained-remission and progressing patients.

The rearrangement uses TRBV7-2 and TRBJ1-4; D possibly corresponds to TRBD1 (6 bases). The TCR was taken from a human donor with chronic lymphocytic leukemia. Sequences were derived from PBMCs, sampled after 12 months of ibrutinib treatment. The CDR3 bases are TGTGCCAGCAGCTTTATGGGGGCAGCCTCTAATGAAAAACTGTTTTTT. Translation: CASSFMGAASNEKLFF.